Sequencing of this T cell receptor (beta chain) was carried out in a study of STAT5B mutations in CD4+ large granular lymphocyte leukemia. The assay was run at survey level. TCRdb's copy holds only in-frame clones and misses some; the assay was immunoSEQ multiplex PCR. The table records roughly 36,000 clones, approximately 88% of them present only once. V lost 2 bases and J 2 bases, leaving 10 bases between the germline ends. Germline V CDR1 and CDR2: SGHTA, FQGNSA. The CDR3 is 15 amino acids. The study's findings and limits: Around 25% of private leukemic clonotypes occurred rarely in other patients' non-leukemic repertoires. Compared with healthy controls (2/35), patient top clones favored TRBV06 (8/27). Patient CD4-sorted repertoires looked more clonal than healthy CD4+ repertoires, even without putative leukemic clones.

A remark on this clone: Its specificity is unknown.

The sample comprised CD4+ T cells from blood buffy coats. The origin of this receptor is a human donor in good health. The rearrangement joins TRBV7-2 to TRBJ1-3; D is uncertain. CDR3: CASSLYVLTGNTIYF. CDR3 DNA sequence: TGTGCCAGCAGCTTATACGTCCTTACTGGAAACACCATATATTTT.